This entry lists 31 T cell receptor beta chains sequenced from one sample in a study of T cells after yellow fever vaccination. TCRdb recomputed calls from the 5' RACE reads with MiXCR, one row per CDR3 protein. The profile covers about 170,000 distinct CDR3 sequences, with more than 9.5% appearing a single time and 35% to 45% taken by the ten largest. The sequenced sample was CD8+ T cells sorted from PBMCs, obtained 15 days after the yellow fever booster vaccination. The receptors shown here come from a young man who received the YFV17D yellow fever vaccine.

This clonotype was seen only a few times. This chain uses TRBV7-3 with TRBJ2-3; D unresolved. Looked up from germline, CDR1 is SGHTA and CDR2 is FQGTGA. V was clipped by 2 bases and J by 2 bases, with 14 bases between them. The CDR3 sequence is 16 residues long. The CDR3 coding sequence is TGTGCCAGCAGCTTAGGTGACGAGCGACCCACAGATACGCAGTATTTT. Protein: CASSLGDERPTDTQYF.

This chain links TRBV5-5 with TRBJ2-1; D might be TRBD1 (5 bases). V shed 2 bases and J shed 5 bases, with 8 bases lying between them. The CDR3 sequence is 13 residues long. Germline assignment: CDR1 SGHKS and CDR2 YYEKEE (reference sequence). CDR3 DNA sequence: TGTGCCAGCAGCTTTGCAGGGCACAATGAGCAGTTCTTC. Encoded protein: CASSFAGHNEQFF.

The chain's CDR3 is CSASGGLNEQFF. CDR3 in DNA: TGCAGTGCTAGCGGAGGGCTTAATGAGCAGTTCTTC. The chain links TRBV20-1 to TRBJ2-1, with TRBD2 as a possible D gene (6 bases). In germline, CDR1 is DFQATT, CDR2 SNEGSKA (reference sequence). The CDR3 consists of 12 residues. Trimming shortened V by 3 bases and J by 7 bases, and 10 bases separated the two germline ends.

The sample holds a few counts of this clonotype. V usage is TRBV4-1 and J usage is TRBJ2-1; D remains ambiguous. Germline assignment: CDR1 MGHRA and CDR2 YSYEKL. Trimming took off 0 bases at V and 5 bases at J, with 8 bases between the two ends. The CDR3 runs to 14 residues. As DNA, the CDR3 is TGCGCCAGCAGCCAAGAGCGGACCAACAATGAGCAGTTCTTC. Amino acid sequence: CASSQERTNNEQFF.

This clonotype turned up a few times. This chain links TRBV5-1 with TRBJ2-2, with D tentatively TRBD1 (5 bases). Germline values: CDR1 SGHRS, CDR2 YFSETQ. Trimming removed 7 bases at V and 1 base at J, with 8 bases between. CDR3 length equals 13 residues. CDR3 loop: CASPDKNTGELFF. The CDR3 region has the DNA TGCGCCAGCCCGGACAAGAACACCGGGGAGCTGTTTTTT. Full variable domain (outside the CDR3, taken from reference TRBV5-1 and TRBJ2-2): KAGVTQTPRYLIKTRGQQVTLSCSPISGHRSVSWYQQTPGQGLQFLFEYFSETQRNKGNFPGRFSGRQFSNSRSEMNVSTLELGDSALYLCASPDKNTGELFFGEGSRLTVL.

Turning to this clonotype: A much larger clone lies a single base off, so this may be a read error. This rearrangement joins TRBV25-1 to TRBJ1-6; perhaps TRBD1 as D (5 bases). Germline CDR1 MGHDK, CDR2 SYGVNS. The ends were cut back, 5 bases at V and 5 bases at J, with 7 bases in the middle. The CDR3 has 13 amino acids. The CDR3 is CASSPGNNSPLHF. The CDR3 coding sequence is TGTGCCAGCAGTCCAGGGAATAATTCACCCCTCCACTTT. The whole variable domain, remainder taken from reference TRBV25-1 and TRBJ1-6, is EADIYQTPRYLVIGTGKKITLECSQTMGHDKMYWYQQDPGMELHLIHYSYGVNSTEKGDLSSESTVSRIRTEHFPLTLESARPSHTSQYLCASSPGNNSPLHFGNGTRLTVT.

The chain uses TRBV15 and TRBJ2-1; D may be TRBD1 or TRBD2 (6 bases each). Trimming left V 3 bases short and J 6 bases short, with 21 bases between. CDR1 and CDR2 from the germline V gene are LNHNV and YYDKDF (reference sequence). CDR3 length equals 17 residues. DNA for the CDR3: TGTGCCACCAGCAGCCCTCCCCACGGGGGCGCCCCCAATGAGCAGTTCTTC. Its protein is CATSSPPHGGAPNEQFF.

V gene TRBV5-1 combines with J gene TRBJ2-2; D possibly corresponds to TRBD1 (6 bases). Germline V gene data show CDR1 as SGHRS and CDR2 as YFSETQ. The V end was cut by 3 bases, the J end by 3 bases, with 9 bases between. This CDR3 has 14 residues. CDR3 nucleotides: TGCGCCAGCAGCTCGGACAGTTACACCGGGGAGCTGTTTTTT. It specifies CASSSDSYTGELFF.

The chain has TRBV18 and TRBJ1-4; the D is unclear. Germline values: CDR1 KGHSH, CDR2 LQKENI. V was trimmed by 3 bases and J by 2 bases, leaving 4 bases between them. The CDR3 loop spans 13 amino acids. The CDR3 DNA follows: TGTGCCAGCTCACCCTACACTAATGAAAAACTGTTTTTT. Its translation: CASSPYTNEKLFF. The variable domain in full, with the rest retrieved from reference TRBV18 and TRBJ1-4, is NAGVMQNPRHLVRRRGQEARLRCSPMKGHSHVYWYRQLPEEGLKFMVYLQKENIIDESGMPKERFSAEFPKEGPSILRIQQVVRGDSAAYFCASSPYTNEKLFFGSGTQLSVL.

The chain couples TRBV13 to TRBJ2-7; D may be TRBD1 (6 bases). Trimming cost V 2 bases and J 0 bases, with 17 bases left between them. Germline loops: CDR1 PRHDT, CDR2 FYEKMQ (reference sequence). CDR3 length: 17 residues. The CDR3 loop reads CASSLTAGTSFSYEQYF. The CDR3 DNA is TGTGCCAGCAGCTTAACCGCCGGGACATCCTTCTCCTACGAGCAGTACTTC.

This clonotype has only a few counts. The chain carries TRBV5-6 and TRBJ1-1; D possibly corresponds to TRBD1 (5 bases). There are 15 residues in the CDR3. Germline CDR1 reads SGHDT; CDR2 reads YYEEEE. Trimming removed 0 bases at V and 10 bases at J, with 19 bases between. Written as DNA, the CDR3 is TGTGCCAGCAGCTTGGAAGGGTACGGGACGCCAGCAGCTTTCTTT. Translated, it gives CASSLEGYGTPAAFF.

This clonotype appeared a few times. The chain has TRBV12-3 or TRBV12-4 and TRBJ1-6; 7 bases are shared with TRBD1. The CDR3 loop spans 14 amino acids. V was pared by 6 bases and J by 9 bases, with 8 bases of the junction left unmatched. CDR3 in DNA: TGTGCCAGCAGCCCAGACAGGGCTATTTCACCCCTCCACTTT. This codes for CASSPDRAISPLHF.

The chain links TRBV14 to TRBJ2-3, with D perhaps TRBD1 or TRBD2 (5 bases each). Trimming shortened V by 5 bases and J by 6 bases, and 12 bases separated the two germline ends. The CDR3 length is 13 residues. Looked up from germline, CDR1 is SGHDN and CDR2 is FVKESK. CDR3 residues: CASSGGYRDTQYF. DNA for the CDR3: TGTGCCAGCAGCGGAGGATACAGGGATACGCAGTATTTT.

The chain carries TRBV28 and TRBJ2-1; no definite D call. With 5 bases removed from V and 8 bases from J, the gap between germline ends came to 7 bases. This CDR3 contains 11 residues. Germline V gene data show CDR1 as MDHEN and CDR2 as SYDVKM. The DNA for the CDR3 is TGTGCCAGCAGTCAGACCCATGAGCAGTTCTTC. Translated, it gives CASSQTHEQFF.

The genes are TRBV29-1 and TRBJ2-7; D is possibly TRBD1 or TRBD2 (5 bases each). Trimming stripped 2 bases from V and 7 bases from J, with 15 bases between. The CDR3 extends over 13 amino acids. Germline-derived CDR1 and CDR2 are SQVTM and ANQGSEA. Here the CDR3 reads CSVEMASGLEQYF. The CDR3 DNA reads TGCAGCGTTGAAATGGCGTCGGGGCTGGAGCAGTACTTC.

This clonotype appeared a few times. The chain carries TRBV4-2 and TRBJ2-7; D gene ambiguous. Germline lookup yields CDR1 LGHNA and CDR2 YNFKEQ. V shed 5 bases and J shed 1 base, with 9 bases lying between them. This CDR3 has 13 amino acids. DNA for the CDR3: TGTGCCAGCAGCACAGAAAGGTCCTACGAGCAGTACTTC. This translates into CASSTERSYEQYF.

The chain combines TRBV5-1 with TRBJ2-5; tentatively, D is TRBD1 (6 bases). This CDR3 is built from 15 residues. Germline lookup yields CDR1 SGHRS and CDR2 YFSETQ. V dropped 0 bases and J dropped 0 bases, with 9 bases sitting between them. CDR3 loop: CASSLAGDNQETQYF. CDR3 nucleotide sequence: TGCGCCAGCAGCTTGGCTGGGGACAACCAAGAGACCCAGTACTTC.

This clonotype has more than one count but fewer than ten. The chain employs TRBV4-1 and TRBJ1-5, with no clear D. V was trimmed by 0 bases and J by 5 bases, leaving 11 bases between them. From germline, CDR1 is MGHRA and CDR2 YSYEKL. This CDR3 contains 15 residues. The CDR3 bases are TGCGCCAGCAGCCAAGATAGGGCAGTACATCAGCCCCAGCATTTT. Protein product: CASSQDRAVHQPQHF.

The DNA for the CDR3 is TGCGCCAGCAGCCAATTTGGCAGCGACCCGGCCTACGAGCAGTACTTC. The encoded protein is CASSQFGSDPAYEQYF. V is TRBV4-1 and J is TRBJ2-7; D ambiguous. The germline CDR1 and CDR2 sequences are MGHRA and YSYEKL. Trimming took off 2 bases at V and 2 bases at J, with 16 bases between the two ends. The CDR3 contains 16 residues.

The chain combines TRBV6-2 or TRBV6-3 with TRBJ2-1; TRBD1 might be the D (6 bases). This CDR3 has 14 amino acids. Per the germline V gene, CDR1 is MNHEY and CDR2 is SVGEGT. The germline V and J ends were trimmed by 10 bases and 0 bases, with 13 bases remaining between them. The chain's CDR3 is CATTGPSSYNEQFF. CDR3 in DNA: TGTGCCACCACAGGGCCCAGCTCCTACAATGAGCAGTTCTTC.

J is TRBJ1-6 and V is TRBV27; D unclear. V was clipped by 5 bases and J by 9 bases, with 11 bases between them. The length of the CDR3 is 13 residues. CDR1 is MNHEY and CDR2 is SMNVEV in the germline V gene (reference sequence). The CDR3: CASSPRQISPLHF. CDR3 nucleotides: TGTGCCAGCAGTCCCCGCCAGATTTCACCCCTCCACTTT.

This chain links TRBV19 with TRBJ1-1, with D perhaps matching TRBD1 (6 bases). Germline CDR1 is LNHDA and CDR2 is SQIVND (reference sequence). The CDR3 has 11 residues. V was cut by 8 bases and J by 6 bases, with 10 bases left in between. CDR3 amino acids: CASLRGAEAFF. In DNA, the CDR3 is TGTGCCAGTCTCAGGGGTGCTGAAGCTTTCTTT.

This clonotype was seen only a few times. The V gene is TRBV6-2 or TRBV6-3, the J gene TRBJ1-1; D is ambiguous. V lost 2 bases and J lost 0, with 4 bases in between. The length of the CDR3 is 13 residues. CDR1 and CDR2 (germline): MNHEY, SVGEGT. The CDR3: CASSYDVNTEAFF. The CDR3 nucleotides are TGTGCCAGCAGTTACGACGTGAACACTGAAGCTTTCTTT.

The genes are TRBV7-2 and TRBJ2-5; D possibly uses TRBD1 or TRBD2 (5 bases each). V was clipped by 2 bases and J by 5 bases, with 15 bases between them. Germline V gives CDR1 SGHTA, CDR2 FQGNSA. CDR3 length: 15 residues. CDR3 protein: CASSLWSAEGETQYF. CDR3 DNA sequence: TGTGCCAGCAGCTTATGGTCCGCCGAGGGGGAGACCCAGTACTTC.

The table lists this clonotype with a few counts. This chain connects TRBV7-9 to TRBJ2-5, with 8 bases that match TRBD1. The germline CDR1 and CDR2 sequences are SEHNR and FQNEAQ (reference sequence). The CDR3 runs 16 residues. V lost 5 bases, J lost 3 bases, and 11 bases stayed unmatched. CDR3 region: CASSPWTGRPKETQYF. Here the CDR3 DNA reads TGTGCCAGCAGCCCCTGGACAGGGCGGCCCAAAGAGACCCAGTACTTC.

The chain couples TRBV4-1 to TRBJ2-1; 9 positions match TRBD2. The germline gives CDR1 MGHRA, CDR2 YSYEKL. The V gene end was trimmed by 3 bases and the J gene end by 9 bases; junction bases not matched to a gene: 12. CDR3 length: 16 amino acids. The CDR3 spells CASSQGVRGGLGEQFF. The DNA for the CDR3 is TGCGCCAGCAGCCAGGGGGTGCGGGGGGGCCTAGGTGAGCAGTTCTTC.

Many counts were recorded for this clonotype. This rearrangement joins TRBV6-1 to TRBJ2-5; 7 nucleotides agree with TRBD2. Germline loops: CDR1 MNHNS, CDR2 SASEGT. Losses at the gene ends were 0 bases for V and 2 bases for J; bases not matched to a gene: 0. The CDR3 sequence is 14 residues long. The CDR3 nucleotides are TGTGCCAGCAGTGAAGCGGGGGGGCAAGAGACCCAGTACTTC. It yields the protein CASSEAGGQETQYF.

The V call is TRBV4-2, the J call TRBJ1-1; D may be TRBD1 (5 bases). Per the germline V gene, CDR1 is LGHNA and CDR2 is YNFKEQ. The CDR3 runs to 13 residues. V lost 10 bases and J lost 5, with 17 bases in between. CDR3 nucleotides: TGTGCCATCAGACACCCATCAGGGACTGAAGCTTTCTTT. Translating it yields CAIRHPSGTEAFF.

J is TRBJ2-1 and V is TRBV24-1; 10 positions agree with TRBD1. The CDR3 is made up of 13 amino acids. V gave up 9 bases and J gave up 7 bases; unmatched junction bases: 5. Germline V gene data show CDR1 as KGHDR and CDR2 as SFDVKD. The CDR3, as DNA: TGTGCCACCGCGGGACAGGGGTGGAATGAGCAGTTCTTC. Translating gives CATAGQGWNEQFF.

V usage is TRBV28 and J usage is TRBJ2-5, with a weak D call TRBD1 (6 bases). The germline V and J ends were trimmed by 5 bases and 5 bases, with 18 bases remaining between them. Germline V CDR1 and CDR2: MDHEN, SYDVKM. The length of the CDR3 is 15 residues. CDR3 bases: TGTGCCAGCAGTCAGGACAGTACCGCCGCCGAGACCCAGTACTTC. It yields the protein CASSQDSTAAETQYF.

V gene TRBV5-1 combines with J gene TRBJ1-1; D uncertain. Trimming removed 2 bases from V and 1 base from J, with 9 bases in between. Germline V gives CDR1 SGHRS, CDR2 YFSETQ. The CDR3 spans 14 residues. Written as DNA, the CDR3 is TGCGCCAGCAGCTTCTCCAGCTCGAACACTGAAGCTTTCTTT. Amino acids: CASSFSSSNTEAFF.